A selection of T cell receptor beta chains follows, all from one sample in a study of T cell changes during pregnancy in multiple sclerosis. Method: immunoSEQ multiplex PCR; TCRdb's copy keeps in-frame clones and lacks some. Of some 17,000 clones listed, 80% to 85% were seen once; the top ten hold roughly a sixth. Specimen: CD8+ T cells from peripheral blood mononuclear cells, collected in the third trimester of pregnancy. These receptors all stem from a female donor in good health, enrolled as a control in a pregnancy study. Each CDR3 is given with its conserved first and last residue. A D gene is named only where the DNA matches it firmly. Clone size appears in some rows only: once, few, many, or a class for an expanded clone.

TRBD1 | TRBJ1-1 | TRBV29-1 | - | TGCAGCGTCGCCGCAACAGGGGGCAACACTGAAGCTTTCTTT | CSVAATGGNTEAFF
- | TRBJ1-4 | TRBV5-6 | - | TGTGCCAGCAGCTTTGTTCACGGGGAAGAAAAACTGTTTTTT | CASSFVHGEEKLFF
- | TRBJ2-7 | TRBV11-2 | - | TGTGCCAGCAGCCCCATACCGAGACAGGAACGGGACGAGCAGTACTTC | CASSPIPRQERDEQYF
TRBD1 | TRBJ1-2 | TRBV9 | - | TGTGCCAGCAGCCCTAGGGACAGGGGTAGCTATGGCTACACCTTC | CASSPRDRGSYGYTF
- | TRBJ1-4 | TRBV15 | few | TGTGCCACCAGCAGAGGGTCAAGTGAGGGTGAAAAACTGTTTTTT | CATSRGSSEGEKLFF
TRBD1 | TRBJ1-2 | TRBV18 | - | TGTGCCAGCTCAGTAAACAAACAGGGGGATGAGAATGGCTACACCTTC | CASSVNKQGDENGYTF
TRBD2 | TRBJ2-7 | TRBV9 | medium-sized | TGTGCCAGCAGCGTAGAACCTAGCGGGAGCTACGAGCAGTACTTC | CASSVEPSGSYEQYF
TRBD2 | TRBJ2-3 | TRBV23-1 | - | TGCGCCAGCAGTCAAGTCCCTAGCGGGACCTTCACGCAGTATTTT | CASSQVPSGTFTQYF
- | TRBJ1-2 | TRBV6-5 | - | TGTGCCAGCAGTTACCTGGAGGAGGTGGACTATGGCTACACCTTC | CASSYLEEVDYGYTF
- | TRBJ2-7 | TRBV19 | few | TGTGCCAGTAGTCTTCTCTTGACAGGACCCTACGAGCAGTACTTC | CASSLLLTGPYEQYF
- | TRBJ1-1 | TRBV6-5 | - | TGTGCCAGCATGAGGGCCCAAGACCGTAGGGCTGAAGCTTTCTTT | CASMRAQDRRAEAFF
TRBD2 | TRBJ2-7 | TRBV27 | once | TGTGCCAGCAGTCCTAAGCGGGGGGGCAGCTACGAGCAGTACTTC | CASSPKRGGSYEQYF
- | TRBJ2-7 | TRBV10-3 | - | - | CAISTSGQGLEQYF
TRBD1 | TRBJ2-5 | TRBV4-1 | - | TGCGCCAGCAGCCAAGACGAGGGGTCAGGGGGGACCCAGTACTTC | CASSQDEGSGGTQYF
TRBD2 | TRBJ2-1 | TRBV6-1 | - | TGTGCCAGCAGTGGATTAGCGGGAGTTGGTACAAATGAGCAGTTCTTC | CASSGLAGVGTNEQFF
- | TRBJ2-1 | TRBV19 | - | TGTGCCAGTAGTTACCGCGGTCCATACAATGAGCAGTTCTTC | CASSYRGPYNEQFF
- | TRBJ1-1 | TRBV19 | - | TGTGCCAGTAGTACCACATTCGACACTGAAGCTTTCTTT | CASSTTFDTEAFF
TRBD2 | TRBJ2-7 | TRBV27 | - | TGTGCCAGCAGTGGGGGACTAGCTGGCTACGAGCAGTACTTC | CASSGGLAGYEQYF
- | TRBJ2-2 | TRBV13 | - | TGTGCCAGCTCCGCTGAGCGGCCGAACACCGGGGAGCTGTTTTTT | CASSAERPNTGELFF
- | TRBJ1-1 | TRBV7-9 | - | TGTGCCAGCAGCGCTGCGACTCTTGACACTGAAGCTTTCTTT | CASSAATLDTEAFF
TRBD1 | TRBJ1-6 | TRBV6-5 | - | TGTGCCAGCACCAAACAGGGGTTTAGGTCACCCCTCCACTTT | CASTKQGFRSPLHF
TRBD2 | TRBJ2-5 | TRBV6-1 | - | TGTGCCACCGAGGCCCTAGCGGAAGAGACCCAGTACTTC | CATEALAEETQYF
TRBD1 | TRBJ2-7 | TRBV7-9 | - | TGTGCCAGCAGCCTCACAGGGGAGAGGGTCTACGAGCAGTACTTC | CASSLTGERVYEQYF
- | TRBJ1-2 | TRBV19 | - | TGTGCCAGTAGTATAGAAAGGGGCGGTACATATGGCTACACCTTC | CASSIERGGTYGYTF
- | TRBJ2-2 | TRBV4-3 | medium-sized | TGCGCCAGCAGCCAAGGCAGGGGCTACACCGGGGAGCTGTTTTTT | CASSQGRGYTGELFF
TRBD1 | TRBJ2-5 | TRBV10-3 | - | TGTGCCATCAGTGACCCCCGGACAGGGGGGGAGACCCAGTACTTC | CAISDPRTGGETQYF
- | TRBJ2-7 | TRBV5-8 | - | TGTGCCAGCAGCTTGGCGCAGCGGCCGGAATACGAGCAGTACTTC | CASSLAQRPEYEQYF
TRBD2 | TRBJ2-5 | TRBV5-5 | - | TGTGCCAGCAGTTCTGGGCTAGCGGGGGGACCAACCGAGACCCAGTACTTC | CASSSGLAGGPTETQYF
TRBD1 | TRBJ1-2 | TRBV13 | - | TGTGCCAGCAGCTTAGGAGGGACAGGAGGCTACACCTTC | CASSLGGTGGYTF
- | TRBJ1-1 | TRBV6-6 | - | TGTGCCAGCTTGTGGGCCTCGAACACTGAAGCTTTCTTT | CASLWASNTEAFF
TRBD1 | TRBJ1-5 | TRBV7-2 | few | TGTGCCAGCAGCTTAGATCGCAGGGGGAATCAGCCCCAGCATTTT | CASSLDRRGNQPQHF
- | TRBJ1-2 | TRBV7-9 | - | TGTGCCAGCAGCTTTCGGGGAGACCCCTATGGCTACACCTTC | CASSFRGDPYGYTF
- | TRBJ1-2 | TRBV7-2 | - | TGTGCCAGCAGCTTTGGGAGCTCAGATTATGGCTACACCTTC | CASSFGSSDYGYTF
TRBD1 | TRBJ1-6 | TRBV5-4 | - | TGTGCCAGCAGCACCGGACAGGGCCCGACACCCCTCCACTTT | CASSTGQGPTPLHF
- | TRBJ2-7 | TRBV2 | few | TGTGCCTGTATGGGCGTCGAGCAGTACTTC | CACMGVEQYF
- | TRBJ2-5 | TRBV5-8 | - | TGTGCCAGCAGCTTTCGCAGGGTATCCGAGACCCAGTACTTC | CASSFRRVSETQYF
TRBD1 | TRBJ1-3 | TRBV11-2 | - | TGTGCCAGCAGCTTAGCCGCACAGGGGAGGACTGGAAACACCATATATTTT | CASSLAAQGRTGNTIYF
- | TRBJ2-7 | TRBV19 | - | TGTGCCAGTAGCCTCTCCTTGGCCGGGTTTGCCGGCGAGCAGTACTTC | CASSLSLAGFAGEQYF
TRBD1 | TRBJ2-7 | TRBV18 | - | TGTGCCAGCTCACCACGGGACAGGGTGGGCGAGCAGTACTTC | CASSPRDRVGEQYF
TRBD1 | TRBJ2-1 | TRBV4-3 | - | TGCGCCAGCAGCCAAGACAGGGGGAGAGGCAATGAGCAGTTCTTC | CASSQDRGRGNEQFF
- | TRBJ2-3 | TRBV6-4 | few | TGTGCCAGCAGTGACTCGGCCACAGATACGCAGTATTTT | CASSDSATDTQYF
- | TRBJ1-5 | TRBV27 | - | TGTGCCAGCAGTTTGTCGTTTAATCAGCCCCAGCATTTT | CASSLSFNQPQHF
TRBD1 | TRBJ1-2 | TRBV4-1 | medium-sized | TGCGCCAGCAGCCAAGATCAGGGGGCGGTCTATGGCTACACCTTC | CASSQDQGAVYGYTF
- | TRBJ2-7 | TRBV29-1 | - | TGCAGCGTTGTCGTCGGGGGTTACGAGCAGTACTTC | CSVVVGGYEQYF
- | TRBJ1-1 | TRBV4-3 | once | TGCGCCAGCAGCCAAGATCTCTCGAACACTGAAGCTTTCTTT | CASSQDLSNTEAFF
TRBD1 | TRBJ1-2 | TRBV7-9 | - | TGTGCCAGCAGCACTACCCAGACAGGGGGCGTAGACTATGGCTACACCTTC | CASSTTQTGGVDYGYTF